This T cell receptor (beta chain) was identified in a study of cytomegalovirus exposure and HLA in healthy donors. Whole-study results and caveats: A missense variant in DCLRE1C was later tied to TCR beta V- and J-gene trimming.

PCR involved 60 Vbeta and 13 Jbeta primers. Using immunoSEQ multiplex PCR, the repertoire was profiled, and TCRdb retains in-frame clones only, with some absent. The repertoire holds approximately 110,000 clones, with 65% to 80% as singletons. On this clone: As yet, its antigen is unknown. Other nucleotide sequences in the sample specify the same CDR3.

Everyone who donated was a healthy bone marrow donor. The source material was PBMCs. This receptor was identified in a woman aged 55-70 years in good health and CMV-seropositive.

The CDR3 DNA reads TGTGCCACCACCCGAGGACTAGCGGGAGGTTTGGAGACCCAGTACTTC. Translation: CATTRGLAGGLETQYF. The chain recombines TRBV15 with TRBJ2-5; 14 positions match TRBD2. CDR3 length: 16 amino acids. The germline V gene encodes CDR1 LNHNV and CDR2 YYDKDF (reference sequence). V lost 7 bases, J lost 5 bases, and 9 bases stayed unmatched.